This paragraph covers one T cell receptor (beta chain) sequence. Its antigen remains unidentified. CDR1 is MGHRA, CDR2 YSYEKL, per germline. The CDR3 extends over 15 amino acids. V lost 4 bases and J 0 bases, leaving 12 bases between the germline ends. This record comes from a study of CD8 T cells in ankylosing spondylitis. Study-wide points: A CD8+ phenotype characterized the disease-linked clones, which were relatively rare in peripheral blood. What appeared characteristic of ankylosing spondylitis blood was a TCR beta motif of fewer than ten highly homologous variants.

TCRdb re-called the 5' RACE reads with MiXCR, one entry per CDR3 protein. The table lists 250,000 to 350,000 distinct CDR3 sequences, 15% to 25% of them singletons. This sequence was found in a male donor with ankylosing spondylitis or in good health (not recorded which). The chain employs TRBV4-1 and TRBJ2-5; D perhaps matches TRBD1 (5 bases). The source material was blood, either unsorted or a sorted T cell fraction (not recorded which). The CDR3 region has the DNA TGCGCCAGCAGCCGCTTACAGGTGTACCAAGAGACCCAGTACTTC. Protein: CASSRLQVYQETQYF.